This is a list of T cell receptor beta chains from one sample in a study of T cell responses to AZD1222 COVID-19 vaccine. The protocol was immunoSEQ multiplex PCR, while the TCRdb copy is restricted to in-frame clones and leaves out a portion. Among 95,000 to 150,000 clones listed, around 86% were seen once. Material: peripheral blood, obtained 28 days after the second AZD1222 dose. Source of these receptors: an adult who received the AZD1222 COVID-19 vaccine. CDR3s include the opening cysteine and the closing phenylalanine or tryptophan. D genes are given only for firm matches. Where a row states a size, it is once, few, many or the class of an expanded clone; other rows omit it.

d_gene	abundance	j_gene	len	v_gene	CDR3nt	CDR3aa
.	.	TRBJ2-7	13	TRBV18	TGTGCCAGCTCACCAGGGTACGACTACGAGCAGTACTTC	CASSPGYDYEQYF
.	.	TRBJ1-3	16	TRBV6-6	TGTGCCAGCAGTTACCCTCCGGAGAGCTCTGGAAACACCATATATTTT	CASSYPPESSGNTIYF
TRBD1	.	TRBJ2-5	17	TRBV5-1	TGCGCCAGCAGCAACCGGGACAGGGGGTATCACGAAGAGACCCAGTACTTC	CASSNRDRGYHEETQYF
TRBD1	.	TRBJ2-4	15	TRBV6-1	TGTGCCAGCAGTGAACCGGCAGGGGGCAAAAACATTCAGTACTTC	CASSEPAGGKNIQYF
.	.	TRBJ1-2	12	TRBV28	TGTGCCAGCAGTTTAGGTTCCTATGGCTACACCTTC	CASSLGSYGYTF
.	.	TRBJ1-1	14	TRBV10-3	TGTGCCATCAGCCTGGGACGTAGAGGGACTGAAGCTTTCTTT	CAISLGRRGTEAFF
.	.	TRBJ1-1	13	TRBV21-1	TGTGCCAGCGACAGAGAGGGGAACACTGAAGCTTTCTTT	CASDREGNTEAFF
.	.	TRBJ1-6	16	TRBV28	TGTGCCAGCGGACCATTGGACTTCTCCTATAATTCACCCCTCCACTTT	CASGPLDFSYNSPLHF
.	.	TRBJ2-2	13	TRBV7-3	TGTGCCAGCAGTCCGGCCGACACCGGGGAGCTGTTTTTT	CASSPADTGELFF
.	.	TRBJ2-5	12	TRBV5-6	TGTGCCAGCAGCTTGTCCCAGGAGACCCAGTACTTC	CASSLSQETQYF
.	.	TRBJ2-3	15	TRBV4-1	TGCGCCAGCATGTCACAGGGAACCGGCACAGATACGCAGTATTTT	CASMSQGTGTDTQYF
.	few	TRBJ2-1	16	TRBV2	TGTGCCAGCAGCTTTTCCCGGAAAACCTCCTACAATGAGCAGTTCTTC	CASSFSRKTSYNEQFF
TRBD1	.	TRBJ1-2	16	TRBV6-5	TGTGCCAGCAGTTACTTCGGGACAGGGAGACCGAAGGGCTACACCTTC	CASSYFGTGRPKGYTF
.	.	TRBJ2-3	13	TRBV12-3/TRBV12-4	TGTGCCTCAGGGGGGCCTAGCACAGATACGCAGTATTTT	CASGGPSTDTQYF
TRBD1	.	TRBJ2-3	14	TRBV19	TGTGCCAGCCAACGACAGGGGAGCACAGATACGCAGTATTTT	CASQRQGSTDTQYF
TRBD1	few	TRBJ2-7	14	TRBV5-1	TGCGCCAGCAGCTTAACGGGACAGACCTACGAGCAGTACTTC	CASSLTGQTYEQYF
TRBD1	.	TRBJ2-7	13	TRBV5-5	TGTGCCAGCAGCCAAGGACAGGTTTACGAGCAGTACTTC	CASSQGQVYEQYF
.	.	TRBJ1-3	16	TRBV18	TGTGCCAGCTCACCATCTCTGCTTGGCTCTGGAAACACCATATATTTT	CASSPSLLGSGNTIYF
.	.	TRBJ1-4	12	TRBV7-9	TGTGCCAGCAGCTTACGACCATATGAACTGTTTTTT	CASSLRPYELFF
.	.	TRBJ2-5	14	TRBV5-5	TGTGCCAGCAGCTTGAACCTCACACCGGAGACCCAGTACTTC	CASSLNLTPETQYF
.	.	TRBJ1-2	15	TRBV6-5	TGTGCCAGCAGTTACGGCACCCAGCAAGGATATGGCTACACCTTC	CASSYGTQQGYGYTF
TRBD1	.	TRBJ2-1	13	TRBV30	TGTGCCGGGGCCAGGGACAGCCAGTTAGAGCAGTTCTTC	CAGARDSQLEQFF
.	.	TRBJ1-4	13	TRBV2	TGTGCCAGCACCCAGCTAACTAATGAAAAACTGTTTTTT	CASTQLTNEKLFF
TRBD1	.	TRBJ1-1	17	TRBV30	TGTGCCTGGAGTGTACCCCGGACAGGGCAAATGAACACTGAAGCTTTCTTT	CAWSVPRTGQMNTEAFF
.	.	TRBJ2-7	12	TRBV29-1	TGCAGCGCTACTGCAGGGTCTAACGAGCAGTACTTC	CSATAGSNEQYF
.	.	TRBJ1-5	13	TRBV6-2/TRBV6-3	TGTGCCAGCAGCCCGGCCGGTCTGCAGCCCCAGCATTTT	CASSPAGLQPQHF
.	.	TRBJ1-6	15	TRBV18	TGTGCCAGCTCTCTTACCGGGCAGGCGGATTCACCCCTCCACTTT	CASSLTGQADSPLHF
TRBD2	.	TRBJ2-3	18	TRBV9	TGTGCCAGCAGCCCTCTAGCGGGGGGCTTCCTTAGCACAGATACGCAGTATTTT	CASSPLAGGFLSTDTQYF
.	.	TRBJ1-1	11	TRBV7-2	TGTGCCAGCAGCGTAAAAACTGAAGCTTTCTTT	CASSVKTEAFF
.	.	TRBJ1-4	14	TRBV25-1	TGTGCCAGCAGTGTCAGGGGTGGTAATGAAAAACTGTTTTTT	CASSVRGGNEKLFF
TRBD1	.	TRBJ2-7	14	TRBV19	TGTGCCAGTAGTCCCAGACAGGGGGAGGTCGAGCAGTACTTC	CASSPRQGEVEQYF
TRBD1	.	TRBJ1-5	16	TRBV7-8	TGTGCCAGCAGCGTGAGGACAGGGGGCGCGAATCAGCCCCAGCATTTT	CASSVRTGGANQPQHF
.	.	TRBJ1-2	12	TRBV19	TGTGCCAGTAGTATCTTGACAGGAAGCTACACCTTC	CASSILTGSYTF
.	.	TRBJ1-2	14	TRBV30	TGTGCCTGGAGTGTTGGCCGGGGTGGTCTCGGCTACACCTTC	CAWSVGRGGLGYTF
.	once	TRBJ2-6	15	TRBV6-5	TGTGCCAGCAGTTACTCCCGCTCTGGGGCCAACGTCCTGACTTTC	CASSYSRSGANVLTF
.	.	TRBJ2-2	11	TRBV6-5	TGTGCCGGAAGATCGAGCGGGGAGCTGTTTTTT	CAGRSSGELFF
.	.	TRBJ2-3	14	TRBV3-1/TRBV3-2	TGTGCCAGCAGCCCGCGGGGAAGCACAGATACGCAGTATTTT	CASSPRGSTDTQYF
.	few	TRBJ2-2	14	TRBV9	TGTGCCAGCAGCGTCCGGGATAACACCGGGGAGCTGTTTTTT	CASSVRDNTGELFF
.	few	TRBJ1-1	13	TRBV10-3	TGTGCCATCAGTGAGTGGGGGGGCACTGAAGCTTTCTTT	CAISEWGGTEAFF
.	.	TRBJ1-1	14	TRBV5-5	TGTGCCAGCAGCTTGGCCTGGGCAGACACTGAAGCTTTCTTT	CASSLAWADTEAFF
.	.	TRBJ2-7	14	TRBV2	TGTGCCAGCGGGAAGCAAGGGACGCTTCTCGAGCAGTACTTC	CASGKQGTLLEQYF
TRBD1	.	TRBJ2-1	14	TRBV5-4	TGTGCCAGCAGCCTAGGACAGGGGGTTAATGAGCAGTTCTTC	CASSLGQGVNEQFF
.	.	TRBJ1-6	12	TRBV6-5	TGTGCCAGCAGTTACGGGGATTCACCCCTCCACTTT	CASSYGDSPLHF
TRBD1	.	TRBJ1-3	15	TRBV10-3	TGTGCCATCAAGGGACAGGGAGGGTCTGGAAACACCATATATTTT	CAIKGQGGSGNTIYF
.	once	TRBJ1-6	12	TRBV6-1	TGTGCCAGCAGTGGGGATTCGTCACCCCTCCACTTT	CASSGDSSPLHF
TRBD1	.	TRBJ1-1	15	TRBV7-6	TGTGCCAGCACCCTGGGACAGGGACTAAACACTGAAGCTTTCTTT	CASTLGQGLNTEAFF
.	.	TRBJ2-3	14	TRBV9	TGTGCCAGCAGCGTAGGGGGGGCTGCAGATACGCAGTATTTT	CASSVGGAADTQYF
TRBD1	.	TRBJ2-5	13	TRBV7-3	TGTGCCAGCAGCTTCGGGACAGTAGAGACCCAGTACTTC	CASSFGTVETQYF
TRBD2	.	TRBJ2-3	16	TRBV3-1/TRBV3-2	TGTGCCAGCAGCCGTCGGACTAGCGGGGGCACAGATACGCAGTATTTT	CASSRRTSGGTDTQYF
TRBD1	.	TRBJ2-7	14	TRBV7-2	TGTGCCAGCAGCCCCCGGACAGGGATTTACGAGCAGTACTTC	CASSPRTGIYEQYF
.	.	TRBJ1-5	14	TRBV5-5	TGTGCCAGCAGCTTGGAGGCAGCGCGTCAGCCCCAGCATTTT	CASSLEAARQPQHF
TRBD1	.	TRBJ1-2	13	TRBV7-8	TGTGCCAGCAGCTCTGGGACAGGGAATGGCTACACCTTC	CASSSGTGNGYTF
.	.	TRBJ1-5	14	TRBV30	TGTGCCTGGAGGAATAGCGGGGGGAATCAGCCCCAGCATTTT	CAWRNSGGNQPQHF
TRBD1	few	TRBJ1-4	13	TRBV11-2	TGTGCCAGCAGCTCAGGGGGGCCTGAAAAACTGTTTTTT	CASSSGGPEKLFF
.	.	TRBJ1-1	16	TRBV7-8	TGTGCCAGCAGCTTAGGTGGGACCAACACTAACACTGAAGCTTTCTTT	CASSLGGTNTNTEAFF